This entry describes one T cell receptor (beta chain). The data were taken from a study of T cell responses to AZD1222 COVID-19 vaccine. This CDR3 has 12 amino acids. V gave up 1 base and J gave up 7 bases, with 4 bases separating them. Germline CDR1 and CDR2: SEHNR and FQNEAQ (reference sequence). TCRdb keeps only in-frame clones here, not all; method: immunoSEQ multiplex PCR. The sample lists around 87,000 clones; approximately 91% were seen once. This chain connects TRBV7-9 to TRBJ1-4; D is unresolved. The origin of this receptor is an adult in good health. Source: peripheral blood, taken on day 0 of AZD1222 vaccination. In DNA, the CDR3 is TGTGCCAGCAGCTTAGTAGCTGAAAAACTGTTTTTT. Protein product: CASSLVAEKLFF.